This T cell receptor (beta chain) appears in the sequencing data of a study of vaccination effects on CD4 cells after COVID-19. ViraFEST expansion of antigen-specific CD4+ T cells with viral peptide pools preceded sequencing. Culture proceeded for 9 to 11 days, and CD4+ T cells were then isolated. Nobody among the vaccine recipients had prior SARS-CoV-2 infection (nucleocapsid antibodies were negative). The CDR3 runs to 16 residues. The V and J ends lost 1 base and 2 bases respectively, with 14 bases between them. Per the germline V gene, CDR1 is SGHRS and CDR2 is YFSETQ. In regard to this clone: Its antigen is still unknown.

The protocol was immunoSEQ multiplex PCR, while the TCRdb copy is restricted to in-frame clones and leaves out a portion. There are around 25,000 clones in the sample; about three quarters occur only once, and 5% lies in the top ten. The source is a human donor who received a COVID-19 vaccine. The material was CD4+ T cells from PBMCs cultured with SARS-CoV-2 spike peptides, obtained before COVID-19 vaccination. The rearrangement uses TRBV5-1 and TRBJ2-3; TRBD2 might be the D (6 bases). CDR3 in amino acids: CASSLQGGANTDTQYF. In DNA form, the CDR3 reads TGCGCCAGCAGCTTGCAGGGCGGGGCCAACACAGATACGCAGTATTTT.